These T cell receptor beta chains were read from a single sample in a study of graft-versus-host responses after intestinal transplantation. Data came from immunoSEQ multiplex PCR; TCRdb stores just in-frame clones and leaves some out. The sample includes under 55,000 clones, 91% seen only once; the top ten take 4.4%. The source material was PBMCs, sampled 524 days after transplant. The receptors shown here come from a human patient who received an intestinal transplant, so some T cells may come from the graft donor. The CDR3 runs from the conserved cysteine through the conserved F or W. The order of the fields is J gene, CDR3 length, D gene, clone size, V gene, CDR3 protein, CDR3 DNA. The D gene is left open where the match is weak. A row's size may be missing; if present it is once, few, many or a size class.

>TRBJ2-7|14|.|.|TRBV19
CASTLGRAGHEQYF
TGTGCCAGTACTTTAGGCAGGGCGGGCCACGAGCAGTACTTC
>TRBJ1-3|14|TRBD1|.|TRBV30
CAWSKGATGNTIYF
TGTGCCTGGAGTAAGGGGGCCACGGGAAACACCATATATTTT
>TRBJ2-4|15|TRBD2|.|TRBV6-8
CASSPIASGKNIQYF
TGTGCCAGCAGTCCGATCGCTAGCGGCAAAAACATTCAGTACTTC
>TRBJ2-7|15|TRBD1|.|TRBV5-1
CASRTGQGVRYEQYF
TGCGCCAGCAGGACGGGACAGGGGGTAAGGTACGAGCAGTACTTC
>TRBJ2-5|15|.|.|TRBV6-5
CASSRQSNGQETQYF
TGTGCCAGCAGCCGACAGTCAAACGGCCAAGAGACCCAGTACTTC
>TRBJ2-1|13|.|.|TRBV2
CAQTGTLYNEQFF
TGTGCCCAGACTGGGACACTCTACAATGAGCAGTTCTTC
>TRBJ1-2|16|TRBD1|.|TRBV4-2
CASSQDFTGGDYGYTF
TGTGCCAGCAGCCAAGATTTTACAGGGGGCGACTATGGCTACACCTTC
>TRBJ2-7|11|.|.|TRBV20-1
CSARALYEQYF
TGCAGTGCTAGGGCCCTTTACGAGCAGTACTTC
>TRBJ2-2|14|.|.|TRBV5-1
CASQRGLGTGELFF
TGCGCCAGCCAGAGGGGCTTGGGGACCGGGGAGCTGTTTTTT
>TRBJ1-4|15|.|.|TRBV19
CASSARHIPNEKLFF
TGTGCCAGTAGTGCCCGACATATCCCTAATGAAAAACTGTTTTTT
>TRBJ2-4|21|.|.|TRBV4-3
CASSQGVAGAHHPLAKNIQYF
TGCGCCAGCAGCCAAGGGGTGGCGGGGGCCCATCACCCTCTAGCCAAAAACATTCAGTACTTC
>TRBJ2-7|15|.|.|TRBV2
CASSDWGGGSYEQYF
TGTGCCAGCAGTGATTGGGGAGGGGGGTCCTACGAGCAGTACTTC
>TRBJ2-7|15|TRBD2|.|TRBV15
CATSRDIGLGYEQYF
TGTGCCACCAGCAGAGATATCGGACTAGGCTACGAGCAGTACTTC
>TRBJ2-3|18|TRBD2|.|TRBV5-1
CASSLKGLAGERTDTQYF
TGCGCCAGCAGCTTAAAGGGACTAGCGGGAGAGAGGACAGATACGCAGTATTTT
>TRBJ2-3|20|TRBD2|.|TRBV7-8
CASSSNSLFRTSGSTDTQYF
TGTGCCAGCAGCTCAAACTCCCTATTCCGCACTAGCGGGAGCACAGATACGCAGTATTTT
>TRBJ2-7|15|TRBD2|.|TRBV11-1
CASSLLAGDGYEQYF
TGTGCCAGCAGCTTATTAGCGGGAGATGGCTACGAGCAGTACTTC
>TRBJ2-7|13|.|medium-sized|TRBV7-2
CASSLGPSYEQYF
TGTGCCAGCAGCTTAGGTCCTAGTTACGAGCAGTACTTC
>TRBJ2-1|16|TRBD1|few|TRBV7-9
CASSTYSGQGANEQFF
TGTGCCAGCAGCACTTACTCTGGACAGGGGGCCAATGAGCAGTTCTTC
>TRBJ1-1|14|TRBD1|.|TRBV5-1
CASSSRDRGTEAFF
TGCGCCAGCAGCTCCCGGGACAGGGGCACTGAAGCTTTCTTT
>TRBJ2-7|11|.|.|TRBV28
CASSWSVEQYF
TGTGCCAGCTCGTGGAGTGTCGAGCAGTACTTC
>TRBJ1-6|15|.|.|TRBV6-5
CASSYSVPVNSPLHF
TGTGCCAGCAGTTACTCGGTCCCGGTGAATTCACCCCTCCACTTT
>TRBJ2-2|13|TRBD2|.|TRBV7-9
CASSTSGTGELFF
TGTGCCAGCAGCACTAGCGGTACCGGGGAGCTGTTTTTT
>TRBJ2-6|14|.|.|TRBV6-1
CASTGLSGANVLTF
TGTGCCAGCACAGGCCTCTCTGGGGCCAACGTCCTGACTTTC
>TRBJ2-7|13|.|.|TRBV7-3
CASSLKPTDEQYF
TGTGCCAGCAGCTTAAAACCGACGGACGAGCAGTACTTC
>TRBJ2-2|14|.|.|TRBV9
CASSTRQITGELFF
TGTGCCAGCAGCACCCGACAGATCACCGGGGAGCTGTTTTTT
>TRBJ2-3|13|.|.|TRBV6-1
CASSLLSTDTQYF
TGTGCCAGCAGCCTCCTAAGCACAGATACGCAGTATTTT
>TRBJ2-2|15|.|.|TRBV6-5
CASRPPRTNTGELFF
TGTGCCAGCAGACCTCCGAGGACGAACACCGGGGAGCTGTTTTTT
>TRBJ2-3|16|TRBD1|.|TRBV7-2
CASSLVGQGATDTQYF
TGTGCCAGCAGCTTAGTCGGACAGGGGGCCACAGATACGCAGTATTTT
>TRBJ1-1|15|.|.|TRBV12-5
CASGSTGLAYTEAFF
TGTGCTAGTGGTTCCACAGGGTTGGCCTACACTGAAGCTTTCTTT
>TRBJ2-3|14|.|.|TRBV11-1
CASSHPGLTDTQYF
TGTGCCAGCAGCCACCCGGGACTCACAGATACGCAGTATTTT
>TRBJ2-7|16|.|.|TRBV7-4
CASSLVASQRVYEQYF
TGTGCCAGCAGCTTAGTAGCCTCTCAGCGGGTCTACGAGCAGTACTTC
>TRBJ2-5|15|.|.|TRBV19
CASSIANNYQETQYF
TGTGCCAGTAGTATAGCGAATAACTACCAAGAGACCCAGTACTTC
>TRBJ2-7|17|TRBD1|.|TRBV4-3
CASSQVRGRGFPSEQYF
TGCGCCAGCAGCCAAGTCAGGGGGCGGGGATTCCCTTCCGAGCAGTACTTC
>TRBJ2-5|10|.|.|TRBV7-9
CASSEETQYF
TGTGCCAGCAGCGAAGAGACCCAGTACTTC
>TRBJ2-7|15|TRBD2|.|TRBV27
CASSYRLAVAYEQYF
TGTGCCAGCAGCTATCGACTAGCCGTCGCCTACGAGCAGTACTTC
>TRBJ2-3|16|.|.|TRBV4-3
CASSQGLGGWTDTQYF
TGCGCCAGCAGCCAAGGATTGGGGGGTTGGACAGATACGCAGTATTTT
>TRBJ2-7|14|TRBD1|.|TRBV29-1
CSVVGTATSYEQYF
TGCAGCGTTGTAGGGACAGCCACATCCTACGAGCAGTACTTC
>TRBJ2-3|14|.|.|TRBV6-6
CASSYSASPDTQYF
TGTGCCAGCAGTTACTCCGCCAGCCCAGATACGCAGTATTTT
>TRBJ2-3|15|TRBD2|.|TRBV5-4
CASSLTSGSADTQYF
TGTGCCAGCAGCTTGACTAGCGGGAGCGCAGATACGCAGTATTTT
>TRBJ2-7|13|.|.|TRBV29-1
CSVEYPSSYEQYF
TGCAGCGTTGAATATCCTAGCTCCTACGAGCAGTACTTC
>TRBJ2-7|15|.|.|TRBV7-2
CASSLAAGKSYEQYF
TGTGCCAGCAGCTTAGCTGCAGGAAAGTCCTACGAGCAGTACTTC
>TRBJ1-4|15|.|.|TRBV19
CASSIPPRRGEKLFF
TGTGCCAGTAGTATTCCCCCCCGCCGGGGTGAAAAACTGTTTTTT
>TRBJ2-7|14|.|once|TRBV5-1
CASSPLPEGNEQYF
TGCGCCAGCAGTCCCCTACCGGAGGGCAACGAGCAGTACTTC
>TRBJ2-5|17|.|.|TRBV4-1
CASSQDDTGTTLKTQYF
TGCGCCAGCAGCCAAGATGATACCGGGACGACCTTAAAGACCCAGTACTTC
>TRBJ1-4|16|.|.|TRBV5-7
CASSQARGPEGEKLFF
TGTGCCAGCAGCCAGGCTCGGGGACCGGAAGGCGAAAAACTGTTTTTT
>TRBJ2-3|16|TRBD2|once|TRBV10-3
CAISASGTRGTDTQYF
TGTGCCATCAGCGCCAGCGGGACCCGGGGCACAGATACGCAGTATTTT
>TRBJ1-1|13|.|.|TRBV25-1
CASSEGPRGEAFF
TGTGCCAGCAGTGAAGGCCCCCGGGGGGAAGCTTTCTTT
>TRBJ2-5|14|TRBD1|.|TRBV7-9
CASSLVGTEETQYF
TGTGCCAGCAGCTTAGTCGGGACAGAAGAGACCCAGTACTTC
>TRBJ2-7|15|TRBD1|.|TRBV27
CASSLLGQAAYEQYF
TGTGCCAGCAGTTTACTAGGACAGGCTGCCTACGAGCAGTACTTC
>TRBJ2-5|16|TRBD1|.|TRBV10-3
CAISETGTGREETQYF
TGTGCCATCAGTGAGACCGGGACAGGGAGGGAAGAGACCCAGTACTTC
>TRBJ2-7|13|TRBD1|.|TRBV6-5
CASSTGTEREQYF
TGTGCCAGCAGTACCGGGACAGAGAGGGAGCAGTACTTC
>TRBJ2-7|14|.|.|TRBV4-1
CASSQDRRDYEQYF
TGCGCCAGCAGCCAAGACAGGAGAGACTACGAGCAGTACTTC
>TRBJ2-5|16|TRBD2|.|TRBV5-1
CASSLGTRGGQETQYF
TGCGCCAGCAGCCTCGGGACGCGGGGGGGCCAAGAGACCCAGTACTTC
>TRBJ1-5|15|TRBD1|.|TRBV19
CASSLQGNGNQPQHF
TGTGCCAGTAGTTTACAGGGGAATGGCAATCAGCCCCAGCATTTT
>TRBJ2-7|15|TRBD1|once|TRBV19
CASSIGRQGVHEQYF
TGTGCCAGTAGTATCGGCCGGCAGGGGGTCCACGAGCAGTACTTC